This T cell receptor (beta chain) stems from a study of OX40 agonist ivuxolimab in advanced cancers. About the study: Dose-escalation patients' cancers were hepatocellular carcinoma, melanoma, renal cell or head and neck cancer.

Some clones are missing from TCRdb's copy, which holds only in-frame ones; the method was immunoSEQ multiplex PCR. Among more than 80,000 clones listed, roughly nine tenths were seen once. V dropped 0 bases and J dropped 2 bases, with 13 bases sitting between them. The V gene's germline CDR1 is KGHSH and CDR2 LQKENI. This CDR3 spans 16 amino acids. V is TRBV18 and J is TRBJ1-1, with a possible D match to TRBD1 (5 bases). The sequence derives from an adult with an advanced solid tumor such as melanoma, head and neck, liver or kidney cancer. The sequences come from CD4+ or CD8+ T cells sorted from blood, collected in a trial of the OX40 agonist ivuxolimab. CDR3 sequence reads: CASSPPMGTGNTEAFF. CDR3 coding DNA: TGTGCCAGCTCACCACCGATGGGGACGGGAAACACTGAAGCTTTCTTT.